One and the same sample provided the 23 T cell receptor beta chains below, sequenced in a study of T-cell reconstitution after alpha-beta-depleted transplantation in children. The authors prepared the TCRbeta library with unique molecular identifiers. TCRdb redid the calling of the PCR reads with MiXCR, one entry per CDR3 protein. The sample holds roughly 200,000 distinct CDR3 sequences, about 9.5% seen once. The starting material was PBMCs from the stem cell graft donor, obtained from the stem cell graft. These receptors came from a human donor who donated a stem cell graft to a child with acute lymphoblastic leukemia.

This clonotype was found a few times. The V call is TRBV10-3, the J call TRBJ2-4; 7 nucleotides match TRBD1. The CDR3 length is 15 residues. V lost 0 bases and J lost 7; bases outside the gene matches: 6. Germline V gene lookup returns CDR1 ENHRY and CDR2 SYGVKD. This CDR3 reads CAISESTTGWNIQYF. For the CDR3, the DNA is TGTGCCATCAGTGAGTCGACGACAGGGTGGAACATTCAGTACTTC.

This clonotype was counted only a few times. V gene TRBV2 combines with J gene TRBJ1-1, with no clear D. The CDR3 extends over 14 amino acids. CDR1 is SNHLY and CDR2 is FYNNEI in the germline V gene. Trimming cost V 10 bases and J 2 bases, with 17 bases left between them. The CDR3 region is CATELVVGNTEAFF. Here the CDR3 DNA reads TGTGCCACCGAACTGGTAGTAGGAAACACTGAAGCTTTCTTT.

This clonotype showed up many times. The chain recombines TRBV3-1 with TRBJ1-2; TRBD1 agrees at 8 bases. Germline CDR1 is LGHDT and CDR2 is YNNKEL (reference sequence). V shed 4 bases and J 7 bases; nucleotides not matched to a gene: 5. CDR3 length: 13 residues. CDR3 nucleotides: TGTGCCAGCAGCCTTGGGACAGGTACTGGCTACACCTTC. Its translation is CASSLGTGTGYTF.

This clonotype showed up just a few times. CDR3 in DNA: TGTGCCAGCGCCCTGACAGGGCGGACTGAAGCTTTCTTT. This sequence encodes CASALTGRTEAFF. The genes are TRBV6-5 and TRBJ1-1; 7 bases map to TRBD1. The CDR3 sequence is 13 residues long. Germline CDR1 and CDR2: MNHEY and SVGAGI. Trimming removed 8 bases from V and 5 bases from J; junction bases left unmatched: 8.

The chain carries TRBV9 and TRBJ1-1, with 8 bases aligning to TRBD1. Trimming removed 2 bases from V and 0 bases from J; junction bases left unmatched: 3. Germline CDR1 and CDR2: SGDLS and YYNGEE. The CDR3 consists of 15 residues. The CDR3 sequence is CASSVPDRVNTEAFF. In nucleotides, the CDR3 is TGTGCCAGCAGCGTGCCGGACAGGGTGAACACTGAAGCTTTCTTT.

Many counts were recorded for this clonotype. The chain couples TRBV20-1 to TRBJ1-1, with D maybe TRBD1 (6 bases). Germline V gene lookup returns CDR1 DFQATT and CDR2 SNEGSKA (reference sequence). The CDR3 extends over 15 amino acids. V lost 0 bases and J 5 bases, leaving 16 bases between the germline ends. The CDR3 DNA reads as TGCAGTGCTAGAGATGAAGGGACAATAAAGACTGAAGCTTTCTTT. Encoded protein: CSARDEGTIKTEAFF.

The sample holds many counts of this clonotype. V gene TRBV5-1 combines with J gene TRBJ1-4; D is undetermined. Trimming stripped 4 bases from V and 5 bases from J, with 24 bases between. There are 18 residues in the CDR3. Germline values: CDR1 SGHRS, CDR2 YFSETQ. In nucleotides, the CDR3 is TGCGCCAGCAGCAGGCTTGATAGGACGGAAAGAACCAATGAAAAACTGTTTTTT. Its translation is CASSRLDRTERTNEKLFF.

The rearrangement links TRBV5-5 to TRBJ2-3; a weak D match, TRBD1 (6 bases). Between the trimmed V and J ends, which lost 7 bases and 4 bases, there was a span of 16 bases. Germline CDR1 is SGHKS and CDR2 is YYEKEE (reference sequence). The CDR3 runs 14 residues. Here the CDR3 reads CASGQQGSSDTQYF. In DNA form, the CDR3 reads TGTGCCAGCGGCCAACAGGGATCCTCAGATACGCAGTATTTT.

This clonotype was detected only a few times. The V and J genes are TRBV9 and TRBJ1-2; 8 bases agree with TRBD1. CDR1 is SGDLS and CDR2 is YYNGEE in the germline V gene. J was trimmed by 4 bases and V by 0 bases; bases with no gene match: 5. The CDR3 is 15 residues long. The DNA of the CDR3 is TGTGCCAGCAGCGTAGACCCCACAGGGGGCTATGGCTACACCTTC. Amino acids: CASSVDPTGGYGYTF.

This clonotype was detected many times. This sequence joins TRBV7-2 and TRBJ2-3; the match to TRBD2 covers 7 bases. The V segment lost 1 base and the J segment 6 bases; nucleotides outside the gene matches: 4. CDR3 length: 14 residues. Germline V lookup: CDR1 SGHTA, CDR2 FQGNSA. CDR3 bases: TGTGCCAGCAGCTTAGATGCGGGAGTGGATACGCAGTATTTT. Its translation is CASSLDAGVDTQYF.

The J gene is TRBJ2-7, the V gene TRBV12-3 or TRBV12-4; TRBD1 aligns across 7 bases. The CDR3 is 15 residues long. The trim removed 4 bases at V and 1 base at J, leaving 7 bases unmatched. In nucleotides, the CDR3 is TGTGCCAGCAGTTCCCTCCGGACAGGTTCCTACGAGCAGTACTTC. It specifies CASSSLRTGSYEQYF.

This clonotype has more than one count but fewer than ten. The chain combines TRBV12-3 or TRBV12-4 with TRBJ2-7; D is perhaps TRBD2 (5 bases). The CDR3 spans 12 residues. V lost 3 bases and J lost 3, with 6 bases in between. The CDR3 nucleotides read TGTGCCAGCAGTTTCCGGGACTACGAGCAGTACTTC. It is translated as CASSFRDYEQYF.

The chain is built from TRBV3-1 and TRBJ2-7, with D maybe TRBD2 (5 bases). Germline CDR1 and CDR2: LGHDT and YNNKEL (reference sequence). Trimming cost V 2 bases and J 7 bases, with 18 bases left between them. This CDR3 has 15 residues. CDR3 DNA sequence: TGTGCCAGCAGCCAACAACCGAGACCGCGCGGGGAGCAGTACTTC. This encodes CASSQQPRPRGEQYF.

CDR3 sequence reads: CATTTGFGEKLFF. CDR3 DNA: TGTGCCACAACGACAGGTTTCGGTGAAAAACTGTTTTTT. J is TRBJ1-4 and V is TRBV2; D is perhaps TRBD1 (6 bases). The CDR3 is 13 amino acids. Germline CDR1 and CDR2: SNHLY and FYNNEI. The V end lost 10 bases, the J end lost 7 bases, and 16 bases lay between the germline ends.

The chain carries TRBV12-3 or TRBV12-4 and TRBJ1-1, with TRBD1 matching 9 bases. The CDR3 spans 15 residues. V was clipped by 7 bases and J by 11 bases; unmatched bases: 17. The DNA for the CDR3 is TGTGCCAGCATCCTAAACAGGCACAGGGGGCCGGGTGCTTTCTTT. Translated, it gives CASILNRHRGPGAFF.

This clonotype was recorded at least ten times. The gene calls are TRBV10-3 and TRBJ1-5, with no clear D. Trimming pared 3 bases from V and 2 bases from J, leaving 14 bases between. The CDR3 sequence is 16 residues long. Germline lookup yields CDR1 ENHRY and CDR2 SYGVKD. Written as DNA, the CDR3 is TGTGCCATCAGTGAAGGATCTGTGAGGGGCAATCAGCCCCAGCATTTT. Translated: CAISEGSVRGNQPQHF.

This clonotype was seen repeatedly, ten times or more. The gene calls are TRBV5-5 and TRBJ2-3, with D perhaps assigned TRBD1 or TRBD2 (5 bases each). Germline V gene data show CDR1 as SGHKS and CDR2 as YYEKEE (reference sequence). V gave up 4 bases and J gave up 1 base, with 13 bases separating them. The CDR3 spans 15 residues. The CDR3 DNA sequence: TGTGCCAGCAGCGGGACCAATCTCCGCACAGATACGCAGTATTTT. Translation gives CASSGTNLRTDTQYF.

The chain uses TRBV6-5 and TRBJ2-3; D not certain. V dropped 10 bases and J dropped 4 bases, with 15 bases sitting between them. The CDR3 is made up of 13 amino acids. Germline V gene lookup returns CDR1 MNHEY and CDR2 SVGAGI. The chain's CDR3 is CATSRMFPDTQYF. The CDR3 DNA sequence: TGTGCCACTTCTCGGATGTTTCCAGATACGCAGTATTTT.

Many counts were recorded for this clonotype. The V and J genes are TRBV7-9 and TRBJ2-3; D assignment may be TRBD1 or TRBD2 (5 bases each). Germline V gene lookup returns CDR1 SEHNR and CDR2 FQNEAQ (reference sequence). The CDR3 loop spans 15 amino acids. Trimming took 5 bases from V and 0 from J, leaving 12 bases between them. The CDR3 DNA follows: TGTGCCAGCAGCCGGGACGGAACTAGCACAGATACGCAGTATTTT. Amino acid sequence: CASSRDGTSTDTQYF.

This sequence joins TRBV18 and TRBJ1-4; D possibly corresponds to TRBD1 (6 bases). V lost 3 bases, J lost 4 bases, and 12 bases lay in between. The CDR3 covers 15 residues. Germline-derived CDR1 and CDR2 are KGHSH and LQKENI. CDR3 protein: CASSPLDRLNEKLFF. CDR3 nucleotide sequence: TGTGCCAGCTCACCTCTCGACAGGCTTAATGAAAAACTGTTTTTT. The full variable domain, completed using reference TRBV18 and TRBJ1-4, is NAGVMQNPRHLVRRRGQEARLRCSPMKGHSHVYWYRQLPEEGLKFMVYLQKENIIDESGMPKERFSAEFPKEGPSILRIQQVVRGDSAAYFCASSPLDRLNEKLFFGSGTQLSVL.

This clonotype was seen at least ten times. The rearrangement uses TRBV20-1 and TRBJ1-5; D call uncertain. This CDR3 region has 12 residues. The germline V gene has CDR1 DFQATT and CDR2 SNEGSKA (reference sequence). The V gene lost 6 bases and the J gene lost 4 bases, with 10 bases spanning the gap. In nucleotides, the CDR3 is TGCAGTGCAAGTTCTACTAATCAGCCCCAGCATTTT. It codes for CSASSTNQPQHF.

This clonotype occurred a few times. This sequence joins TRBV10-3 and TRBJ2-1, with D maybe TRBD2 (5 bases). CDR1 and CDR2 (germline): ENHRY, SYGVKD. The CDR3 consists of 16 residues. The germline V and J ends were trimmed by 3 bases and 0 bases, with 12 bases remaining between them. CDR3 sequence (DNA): TGTGCCATCAGTGACAGCGGCCCGGGCTCCTACAATGAGCAGTTCTTC. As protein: CAISDSGPGSYNEQFF.

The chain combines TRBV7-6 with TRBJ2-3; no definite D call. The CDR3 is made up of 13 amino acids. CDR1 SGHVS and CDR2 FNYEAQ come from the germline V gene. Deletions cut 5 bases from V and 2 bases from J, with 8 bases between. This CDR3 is CASSLGYTDTQYF. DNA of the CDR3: TGTGCCAGCAGCCTGGGATACACAGATACGCAGTATTTT.